The rows below give T cell receptor beta chains drawn from one sample of a study of cytomegalovirus exposure and HLA in healthy donors. The protocol was immunoSEQ multiplex PCR, while the TCRdb copy is restricted to in-frame clones and leaves out a portion. This table holds approximately 150,000 clones, 65% to 85% found once. The sample was PBMCs. The source is a male donor in good health and CMV-seronegative. The CDR3 runs from the conserved cysteine through the conserved F or W. The D gene is left open where the match is weak. Expanded clones are given a class, and other clones once, few, many or no size at all.

cdr3_length clone_size d_call j_call v_call cdr3_aa cdr3_nt
11 NA NA TRBJ1-2 TRBV29-1 CSVASNYGYTF TGCAGCGTTGCAAGCAACTATGGCTACACCTTC
13 NA NA TRBJ2-7 TRBV7-9 CASSFTGSYEQYF TGTGCCAGCTCTTTTACAGGCTCCTACGAGCAGTACTTC
15 NA TRBD2 TRBJ2-5 TRBV19 CASRTVSGRGETQYF TGTGCCAGTAGAACCGTTAGCGGGAGGGGAGAGACCCAGTACTTC
14 few TRBD1 TRBJ2-5 TRBV9 CASSRRGQQETQYF TGTGCCAGCAGCAGACGGGGACAGCAAGAGACCCAGTACTTC
15 NA NA TRBJ2-6 TRBV7-2 CASRRGISGANVLTF TGTGCCAGCAGAAGGGGGATCTCTGGGGCCAACGTCCTGACTTTC
13 NA NA TRBJ2-1 TRBV7-3 CASSLGSYNEQFF TGTGCCAGCAGCTTAGGCAGCTACAATGAGCAGTTCTTC
13 NA NA TRBJ1-5 TRBV27 CASSLTTNQPQHF TGTGCCAGCAGTTTAACCACAAATCAGCCCCAGCATTTT
15 few TRBD1 TRBJ2-2 TRBV7-3 CASSMGQGNTGELFF TGTGCCAGCAGCATGGGACAGGGGAACACCGGGGAGCTGTTTTTT
16 NA NA TRBJ1-1 TRBV9 CASSVEDDLTGLSAFF TGTGCCAGCAGCGTAGAGGATGATCTGACTGGCCTTTCGGCTTTCTTT
15 NA NA TRBJ2-3 TRBV5-1 CASRNHLGSTDTQYF TGCGCCAGCAGGAACCATCTAGGCAGCACAGATACGCAGTATTTT
19 NA TRBD2 TRBJ2-1 TRBV4-3 CASSQSIPSAGSSYNEQFF TGCGCCAGCAGCCAATCAATACCTTCAGCGGGGAGCTCCTACAATGAGCAGTTCTTC
12 NA NA TRBJ2-2 TRBV9 CASRAPTGELFF TGTGCCAGCAGAGCACCCACCGGGGAGCTGTTTTTT
15 NA TRBD1 TRBJ2-3 TRBV19 CASSMIGGAKDTQYF TGTGCCAGTAGTATGATAGGGGGCGCGAAAGATACGCAGTATTTT
16 NA TRBD2 TRBJ2-2 TRBV5-6 CASSLVPSGDTGELFF TGTGCCAGCAGCTTGGTCCCTAGCGGGGACACCGGGGAGCTGTTTTTT
12 NA NA TRBJ2-3 TRBV5-7 CASSFSTDTQYF TGTGCCAGCAGCTTCTCGACAGATACGCAGTATTTT
13 NA NA TRBJ2-1 TRBV5-1 CASSWTAANEQFF TGCGCCAGCAGCTGGACAGCTGCCAATGAGCAGTTCTTC
15 NA TRBD1 TRBJ1-5 TRBV29-1 CSVSWGTGVGEPQHF TGCAGCGTTAGCTGGGGGACAGGGGTCGGCGAGCCCCAGCATTTT
14 NA TRBD1 TRBJ1-4 TRBV30 CAWSDGTGDEKLFF TGTGCCTGGAGTGACGGGACAGGGGATGAAAAACTGTTTTTT
15 NA NA TRBJ2-3 TRBV25-1 CASSNGLLGTDTQYF TGTGCCAGCAGCAACGGTCTTTTGGGCACAGATACGCAGTATTTT
15 NA TRBD1 TRBJ2-2 TRBV5-6 CASSLVGQGTGELFF TGTGCCAGCAGCTTGGTGGGACAGGGAACCGGGGAGCTGTTTTTT
20 NA TRBD2 TRBJ2-5 TRBV5-5 CASSLTSLPGLAGRSETQYF TGTGCCAGCAGCTTGACCTCATTACCGGGACTAGCGGGAAGATCCGAGACCCAGTACTTC
11 NA NA TRBJ1-1 TRBV28 CASSFGGGAFF TGTGCCAGCAGTTTTGGCGGGGGTGCTTTCTTT
20 once TRBD2 TRBJ2-1 TRBV13 CASSLPLYAREREGRNEQFF TGTGCCAGCAGCTTACCCCTTTACGCCCGGGAGCGGGAGGGCAGGAATGAGCAGTTCTTC
13 NA TRBD1 TRBJ2-7 TRBV9 CASSAHGTGGKYF TGTGCCAGCAGCGCACATGGGACAGGGGGGAAGTACTTC
13 NA NA TRBJ1-2 TRBV2 CASSDDFLYGYTF TGTGCCAGCAGTGATGACTTCCTATATGGCTACACCTTC
15 once TRBD2 TRBJ2-7 TRBV5-4 CASSAGGAGANEQYF TGTGCCAGCAGTGCGGGAGGAGCGGGGGCGAACGAGCAGTACTTC
12 NA NA TRBJ2-4 TRBV28 CASSFEKNIQYF TGTGCCAGCAGTTTCGAGAAAAACATTCAGTACTTC
14 NA TRBD1 TRBJ1-5 TRBV9 CASSGGQAGQPQHF TGTGCCAGCAGCGGCGGACAGGCCGGGCAGCCCCAGCATTTT
14 NA NA TRBJ1-3 TRBV5-6 CASSLGVSLNTIYF TGTGCCAGCAGCCTCGGGGTCAGCCTAAACACCATATATTTT
13 NA NA TRBJ2-5 TRBV28 CASVPSVQETQYF TGTGCCAGCGTCCCTAGCGTTCAAGAGACCCAGTACTTC
15 NA TRBD2 TRBJ2-7 TRBV4-3 CASSAGLAGPYEQYF TGCGCCAGCAGTGCCGGACTAGCGGGCCCCTACGAGCAGTACTTC
13 NA TRBD1 TRBJ2-1 TRBV6-1 CASGQGNLDEQFF TGTGCCAGCGGACAGGGGAATTTAGATGAGCAGTTCTTC
12 NA NA TRBJ2-1 TRBV5-4 CASSQSYNEQFF TGTGCCAGCAGCCAATCCTACAATGAGCAGTTCTTC
16 NA TRBD1 TRBJ2-2 TRBV14 CASSHGTGWGTGELFF TGTGCCAGCAGCCACGGGACAGGGTGGGGCACCGGGGAGCTGTTTTTT
18 few TRBD2 TRBJ2-3 TRBV18 CASSPSVSGRGSTDTQYF TGTGCCAGCTCACCAAGTGTGAGCGGGAGGGGCTCCACAGATACGCAGTATTTT
16 NA NA TRBJ2-2 TRBV2 CASDGFRGSLTGELFF TGTGCCAGCGATGGGTTTCGAGGGAGCCTGACCGGGGAGCTGTTTTTT
12 NA NA TRBJ1-4 TRBV11-2 CASSGIGLGLFF TGTGCCAGCAGCGGCATCGGACTCGGGCTGTTTTTT
12 few TRBD1 TRBJ1-2 TRBV2 CASSWDRDGYTF TGTGCCAGCAGTTGGGACAGGGATGGCTACACCTTC
15 NA TRBD1 TRBJ1-5 TRBV19 CASRLTGASNQPQHF TGTGCCAGTCGTCTGACAGGGGCATCAAATCAGCCCCAGCATTTT
16 few TRBD2 TRBJ2-1 TRBV5-4 CASSPSSGGTYNEQFF TGTGCCAGCAGCCCATCTAGCGGGGGTACCTACAATGAGCAGTTCTTC
13 NA NA TRBJ1-1 TRBV7-3 CASKMGQNTEAFF TGTGCCAGCAAAATGGGGCAAAACACTGAAGCTTTCTTT
16 NA TRBD2 TRBJ2-1 TRBV27 CASSPLAGSTYNEQFF TGTGCCAGCAGTCCCTTAGCGGGTAGCACCTACAATGAGCAGTTCTTC
14 few TRBD1 TRBJ1-2 TRBV28 CASTSERTGHGYTF TGTGCCAGCACCTCCGAGAGGACAGGGCACGGCTACACCTTC
16 NA TRBD1 TRBJ1-1 TRBV4-1 CASSPTVDRSNTEAFF TGCGCCAGCAGCCCAACGGTGGACAGGTCGAACACTGAAGCTTTCTTT
14 NA NA TRBJ1-5 TRBV10-3 CAIGRGQGNQPQHF TGTGCCATCGGGAGGGGCCAGGGGAATCAGCCCCAGCATTTT
13 few TRBD1 TRBJ2-7 TRBV25-1 CATKGQGAYEQYF TGTGCCACCAAGGGACAGGGGGCTTACGAGCAGTACTTC
15 NA TRBD1 TRBJ2-7 TRBV7-3 CASSLQTGGTYEQYF TGTGCCAGCAGCCTCCAGACAGGGGGAACCTACGAGCAGTACTTC
15 NA TRBD1 TRBJ1-2 TRBV7-9 CASSPMTGRGYGYTF TGTGCCAGCAGCCCCATGACAGGGCGAGGGTATGGCTACACCTTC
17 NA TRBD2 TRBJ2-3 TRBV7-2 CASSQEPPSGMGGTQYF TGTGCCAGCAGCCAGGAGCCGCCTAGCGGGATGGGAGGGACGCAGTATTTT
15 NA NA TRBJ1-1 TRBV5-1 CASSLDIRGDTEAFF TGCGCCAGCAGCTTGGATATTCGGGGGGACACTGAAGCTTTCTTT
15 NA NA TRBJ2-7 TRBV5-6 CASSVGFRGLYEQYF TGTGCCAGCAGCGTGGGCTTCAGGGGTCTCTACGAGCAGTACTTC
15 once TRBD2 TRBJ2-7 TRBV4-3 CASSQGLAGVYEQYF TGCGCCAGCAGCCAGGGACTAGCGGGGGTCTACGAGCAGTACTTC
13 NA TRBD1 TRBJ1-5 TRBV19 CASNRGGNQPQHF TGTGCCAGCAACAGGGGGGGTAATCAGCCCCAGCATTTT
15 NA TRBD1 TRBJ1-2 TRBV5-4 CASSSPGTEGYGYTF TGTGCCAGCAGCTCGCCCGGGACAGAAGGCTATGGCTACACCTTC
15 NA NA TRBJ2-5 TRBV7-7 CASSLGLARGKTQYF TGTGCTAGCAGCTTAGGCCTAGCGAGGGGAAAGACCCAGTACTTC